This T cell receptor (beta chain) was found in a study of OX40 agonist ivuxolimab in advanced cancers. Background on the whole study: Ivuxolimab was a fully human IgG2 agonistic monoclonal antibody targeting the costimulatory receptor OX40 (CD134). Intravenous ivuxolimab was administered to patients every 2 weeks at six dose levels: 0.01, 0.1, 0.3, 1.5, 3 and 10 mg/kg. Among the approximately 50 dose-escalation patients, 19 had hepatocellular carcinoma, 15 or so melanoma, 9 renal cell carcinoma and 9 head and neck cancer. The dose-escalation cohort was 82.7% male with a mean age of approximately 60 years, ranging from about 23 to 85. Patients were allowed to have had prior anti-PD-1, anti-PD-L1 or anti-CTLA-4 therapy, and approximately 40% of the dose-escalation patients had been treated with checkpoint inhibitors. Partial responses occurred in three dose-escalation patients: two with cutaneous melanoma and one with hepatocellular carcinoma. Peripheral TCRbeta sequencing aimed to test whether ivuxolimab altered TCR sequence diversity and caused clonal T-cell expansion. The paper describes the monotherapy dose-escalation part (N = 52 patients) of the phase I trial of ivuxolimab.

Of note for this clone: Its target antigen remains unknown. Within one base of it there is no much larger clone, and no base qualities were kept.

Genomic DNA was extracted from sorted cells for sequencing of the TCRbeta CDR3 region. The immunoSEQ Assay was used to sequence the TCRbeta CDR3 regions. The clones in this table, taken by TCRdb from immuneACCESS, are in-frame only. Not every clone is retained; where verified, under half of the shortfall comes from an unresolved V gene, and the cause of the rest is unknown. This sample holds under 25,000 clones; just over 85% were observed only once. Roughly 15% of the sample belongs to the ten largest clones. Patients with autoimmune disease history or receiving systemic immunosuppression were excluded from the trial. Peripheral blood for TCR sequencing was collected from all dose cohorts at baseline, on cycle 4 day 1, and on cycle 7 day 1. The samples were taken from a phase I, first-in-human, multicenter, open-label dose-escalation trial of ivuxolimab. Adults with locally advanced or metastatic head and neck squamous cell, hepatocellular, melanoma or renal cell carcinoma were enrolled in the trial. CD4+ and CD8+ T cells were sorted separately from peripheral blood before TCR sequencing.

The study at large found these results: After ivuxolimab, CD8+ T cells had more expanded clones than CD4+ T cells on average. Low levels of normalized T-cell clonal expansion were also shown by some nonresponding patients. In the 0.1-3.0 mg/kg groups, partial responders were among the patients with the lowest normalized peripheral clonal expansion, particularly in CD8+ T cells. Which antigens the clonally expanded peripheral T cells were specific for was not determined. Clonal expansion of both CD4+ and CD8+ blood T cells was observed from baseline to week 6 at doses 0.1 to 3.0 mg/kg.

The input for sequencing was CD4+ or CD8+ T cells sorted from blood, taken in a trial of the OX40 agonist ivuxolimab. This receptor was taken from an adult with an advanced solid tumor such as melanoma, head and neck, liver or kidney cancer.

CDR3 protein: CASSQGSWDEKLFF. The nucleotide sequence reads as follows: TGCGCCAGCAGCCAAGGAAGTTGGGATGAAAAACTGTTTTTT. The rearranged chain carries TRBV4-1 and TRBJ1-4; the D segment cannot be called with confidence. CDR1 and CDR2, per the germline V gene, are MGHRA and YSYEKL. CDR3 length: 14 amino acids, cysteine to phenylalanine. Only the CDR3 region is kept as DNA, spanning 42 bases read in frame from base 1. V and J are truncated by 1 base and 6 bases respectively, leaving an intervening sequence of 9 bases.